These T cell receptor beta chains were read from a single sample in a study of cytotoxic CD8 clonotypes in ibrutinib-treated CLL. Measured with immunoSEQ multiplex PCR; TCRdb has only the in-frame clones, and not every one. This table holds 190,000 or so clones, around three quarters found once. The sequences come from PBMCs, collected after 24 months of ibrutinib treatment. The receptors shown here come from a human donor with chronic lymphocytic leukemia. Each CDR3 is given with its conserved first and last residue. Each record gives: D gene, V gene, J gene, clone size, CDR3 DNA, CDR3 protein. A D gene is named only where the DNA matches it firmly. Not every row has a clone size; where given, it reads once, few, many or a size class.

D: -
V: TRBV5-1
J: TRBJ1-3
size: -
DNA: TGCGCCAGCACGGCGGGCTCTGGAAACACCATATATTTT
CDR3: CASTAGSGNTIYF

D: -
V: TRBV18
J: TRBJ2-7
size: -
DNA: TGTGCCAGCTCACCATCGGGGGTCTACGAGCAGTACTTC
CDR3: CASSPSGVYEQYF

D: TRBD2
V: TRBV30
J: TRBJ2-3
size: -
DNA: TGTGCTATATTAGCGGGAGTCCCAGATACGCAGTATTTT
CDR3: CAILAGVPDTQYF

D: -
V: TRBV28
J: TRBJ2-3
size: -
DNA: TGTGCCAGCAGGGAGATGGCAGTTGGCTTCACAGATACGCAGTATTTT
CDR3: CASREMAVGFTDTQYF

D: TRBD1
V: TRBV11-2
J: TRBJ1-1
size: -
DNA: TGTGCCAGCAGCTTAGCAGGGGGATTGAGCACTGAAGCTTTCTTT
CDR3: CASSLAGGLSTEAFF

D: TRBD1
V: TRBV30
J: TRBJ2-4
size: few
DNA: TGTGCCTGGAATAGACAGGGGTATGGCGGAAACATTCAGTACTTC
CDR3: CAWNRQGYGGNIQYF

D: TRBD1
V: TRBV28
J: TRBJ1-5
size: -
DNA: TGTGCCAGCAGTCCTCCGGGACAGGGAGTTCAGCCCCAGCATTTT
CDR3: CASSPPGQGVQPQHF

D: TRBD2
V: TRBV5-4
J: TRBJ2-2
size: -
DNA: TGTGCCAGCAGTTGGGACCTAGCGGAGAAGGCCACCGGGGAGCTGTTTTTT
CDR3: CASSWDLAEKATGELFF

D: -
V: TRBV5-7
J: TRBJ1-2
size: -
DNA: TGTGCCAGCAGCCGCGCCGTGAAGGGGCATGGCTACACCTTC
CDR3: CASSRAVKGHGYTF

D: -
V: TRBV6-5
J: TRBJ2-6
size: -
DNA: TGTGCCAGCCTCCCTAGGGGCTCTGGGGCCAACGTCCTGACTTTC
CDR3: CASLPRGSGANVLTF

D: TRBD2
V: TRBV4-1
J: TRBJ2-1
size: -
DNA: TGCGCCAGCAGCCCAACTAGCGGGAGGGACTATGAGCAGTTCTTC
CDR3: CASSPTSGRDYEQFF

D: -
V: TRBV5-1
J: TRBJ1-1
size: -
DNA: TGCGCCAGCAGCTTGGAATGGGGGAACACTGAAGCTTTCTTT
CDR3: CASSLEWGNTEAFF

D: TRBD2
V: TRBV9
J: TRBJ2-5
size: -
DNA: TGTGCCAGCAGCGTAGGGGGACTAGCGGGCTTAGAGACCCAGTACTTC
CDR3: CASSVGGLAGLETQYF

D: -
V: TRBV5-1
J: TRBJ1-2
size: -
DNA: TGCGCCAGCAACCCGGGCCAAAGCTCATATGGCTACACCTTC
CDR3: CASNPGQSSYGYTF

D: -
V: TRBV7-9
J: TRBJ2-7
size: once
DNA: TGTGCCAGCAGCTTAGCGGGATCGGGTTACGAGCAGTACTTC
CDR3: CASSLAGSGYEQYF

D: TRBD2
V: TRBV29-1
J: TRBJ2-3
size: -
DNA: TGCAGCGTAAAGACTAGCGGGAGGATTGGGTCGGCAGATACGCAGTATTTT
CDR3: CSVKTSGRIGSADTQYF

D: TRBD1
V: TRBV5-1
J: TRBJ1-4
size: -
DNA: TGCGCCAGCACCCGGGACAGCTTTAGTGAAAAACTGTTTTTT
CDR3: CASTRDSFSEKLFF

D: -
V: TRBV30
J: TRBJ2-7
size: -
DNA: TGTGCCTGGAAGCACAGGAACCAAGACGAGCAGTACTTC
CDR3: CAWKHRNQDEQYF

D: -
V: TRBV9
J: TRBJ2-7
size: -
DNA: TGTGCCAGCAGCGTAGGTGGGACGGGGGCCTACGAGCAGTACTTC
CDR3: CASSVGGTGAYEQYF

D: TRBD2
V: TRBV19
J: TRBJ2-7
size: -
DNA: TGTGCCAGTAGTACTATTCCGGGACTAGTAGCCTACGAGCAGTACTTC
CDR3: CASSTIPGLVAYEQYF